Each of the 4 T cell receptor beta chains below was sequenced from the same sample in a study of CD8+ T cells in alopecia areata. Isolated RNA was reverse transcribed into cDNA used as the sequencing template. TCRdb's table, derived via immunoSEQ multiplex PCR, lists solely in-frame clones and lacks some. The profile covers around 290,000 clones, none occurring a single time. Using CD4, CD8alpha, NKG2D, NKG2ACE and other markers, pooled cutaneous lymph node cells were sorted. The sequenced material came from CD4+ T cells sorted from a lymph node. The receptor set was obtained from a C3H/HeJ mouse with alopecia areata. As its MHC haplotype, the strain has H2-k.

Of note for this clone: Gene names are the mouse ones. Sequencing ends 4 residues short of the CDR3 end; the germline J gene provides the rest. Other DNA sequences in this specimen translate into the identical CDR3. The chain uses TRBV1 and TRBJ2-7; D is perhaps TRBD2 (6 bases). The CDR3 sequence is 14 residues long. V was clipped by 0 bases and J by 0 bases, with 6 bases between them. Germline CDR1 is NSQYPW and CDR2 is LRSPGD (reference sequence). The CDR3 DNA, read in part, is TGCACCTGCAGTGCAGATGGGGGCTCCTAT. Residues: CTCSADGGSY. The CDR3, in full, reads CTCSADGGSYEQYF.

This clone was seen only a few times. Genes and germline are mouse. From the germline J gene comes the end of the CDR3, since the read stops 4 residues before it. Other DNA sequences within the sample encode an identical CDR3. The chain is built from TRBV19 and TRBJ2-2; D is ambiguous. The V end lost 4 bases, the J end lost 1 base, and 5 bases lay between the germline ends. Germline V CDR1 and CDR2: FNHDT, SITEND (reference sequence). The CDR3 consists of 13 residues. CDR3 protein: CASSPRNTGQLYF. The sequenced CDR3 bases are TGTGCCAGCAGTCCAAGAAACACCGGG.

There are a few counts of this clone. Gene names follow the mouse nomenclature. The CDR3 DNA, read in part, is TGCACCTGCAGTGCAGATCGGACAGGGCCCTAT. Protein: CTCSADRTGPY. The CDR3, in full, reads CTCSADRTGPYEQYF. The rearrangement uses TRBV1 and TRBJ2-7; 8 nucleotides line up with TRBD1. Coverage ceases 4 residues before the CDR3 finishes, and the germline J gene fills in the end. The length of the CDR3 is 15 residues. Germline CDR1 NSQYPW, CDR2 LRSPGD (reference sequence). V lost 0 bases and J lost 2; bases outside the gene matches: 3.

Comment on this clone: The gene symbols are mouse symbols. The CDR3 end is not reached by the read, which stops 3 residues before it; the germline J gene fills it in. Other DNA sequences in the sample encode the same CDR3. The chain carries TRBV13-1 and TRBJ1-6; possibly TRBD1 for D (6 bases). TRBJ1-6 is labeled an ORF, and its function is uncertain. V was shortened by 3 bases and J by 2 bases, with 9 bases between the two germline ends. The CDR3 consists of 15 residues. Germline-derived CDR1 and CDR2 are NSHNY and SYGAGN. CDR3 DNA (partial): TGTGCCAGCAGTGGGCAGGGGCCCTATAATTCGCCC. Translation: CASSGQGPYNSP. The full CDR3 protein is CASSGQGPYNSPLYF.